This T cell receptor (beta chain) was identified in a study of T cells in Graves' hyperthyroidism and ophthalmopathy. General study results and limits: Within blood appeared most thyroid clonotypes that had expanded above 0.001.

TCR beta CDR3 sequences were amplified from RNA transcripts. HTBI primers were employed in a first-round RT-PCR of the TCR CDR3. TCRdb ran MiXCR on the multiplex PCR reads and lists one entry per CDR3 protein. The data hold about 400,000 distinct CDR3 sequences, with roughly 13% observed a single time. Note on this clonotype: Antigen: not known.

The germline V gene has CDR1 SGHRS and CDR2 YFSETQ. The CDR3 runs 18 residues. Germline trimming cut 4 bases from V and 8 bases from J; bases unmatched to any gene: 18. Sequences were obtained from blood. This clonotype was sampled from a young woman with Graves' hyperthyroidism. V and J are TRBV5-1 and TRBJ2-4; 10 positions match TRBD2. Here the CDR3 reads CASSGGLLSGGAADIQYF. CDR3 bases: TGCGCCAGCAGCGGAGGCCTCCTCAGCGGGGGGGCCGCAGACATTCAGTACTTC.